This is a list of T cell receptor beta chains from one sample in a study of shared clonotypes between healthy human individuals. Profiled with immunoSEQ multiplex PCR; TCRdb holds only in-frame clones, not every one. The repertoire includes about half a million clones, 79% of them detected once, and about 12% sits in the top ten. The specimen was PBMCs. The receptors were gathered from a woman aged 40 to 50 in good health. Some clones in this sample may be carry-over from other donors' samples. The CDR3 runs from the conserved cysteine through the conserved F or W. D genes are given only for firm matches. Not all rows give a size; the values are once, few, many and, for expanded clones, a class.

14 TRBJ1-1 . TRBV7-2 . TGTGCCAGCAGCTTAGCACGAGGGAGGGCTGAAGCTTTCTTT CASSLARGRAEAFF
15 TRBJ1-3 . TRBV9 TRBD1 TGTGCCAGCAGCTTGCAGACAGGGACTGGAAACACCATATATTTT CASSLQTGTGNTIYF
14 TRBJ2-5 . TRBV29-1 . TGCAGCGCTTACCAGGGAGAGAAGAAAGAGACCCAGTACTTC CSAYQGEKKETQYF
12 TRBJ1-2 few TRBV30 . TGTGCCTGGAGTGTGTGGGAGCATGGCTACACCTTC CAWSVWEHGYTF
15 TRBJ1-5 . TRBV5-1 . TGCGCCAGCAGCATCCGGGACTTGGGCAATCAGCCCCAGCATTTT CASSIRDLGNQPQHF
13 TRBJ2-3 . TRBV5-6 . TGTGCCAGCAGCTTGGGAGGCACAGATACGCAGTATTTT CASSLGGTDTQYF
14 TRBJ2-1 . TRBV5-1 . TGCGCCAGCAGCTTGGGGTCGCGCGACAATGAGCAGTTCTTC CASSLGSRDNEQFF
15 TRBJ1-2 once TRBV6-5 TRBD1 TGTGCCAGCAGTACCCGTACGGGGGACAGCTATGGCTACACCTTC CASSTRTGDSYGYTF
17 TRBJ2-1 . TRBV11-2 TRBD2 TGTGCCAGCAGCTTAAGGACTAGCGGGATAGGTAGAGATGAGCAGTTCTTC CASSLRTSGIGRDEQFF
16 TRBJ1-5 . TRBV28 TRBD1 TGTGCCAGCAGAGGTCGAGACAGGGCTCCAAATCAGCCCCAGCATTTT CASRGRDRAPNQPQHF
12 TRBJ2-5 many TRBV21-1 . TGTGCCAGCAAAGCGGCCCAAGAGACCCAGTACTTC CASKAAQETQYF
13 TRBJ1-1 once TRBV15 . TGTGCCACCAGTAGGACGGAGAACACTGAAGCTTTCTTT CATSRTENTEAFF
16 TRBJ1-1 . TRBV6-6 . TGTGCCAGCAGTAGAAACGCAGGGGCTATGAACACTGAAGCTTTCTTT CASSRNAGAMNTEAFF
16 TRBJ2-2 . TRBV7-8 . TGTGCCAGCAGCATCCGGAGATTAACGAACACCGGGGAGCTGTTTTTT CASSIRRLTNTGELFF
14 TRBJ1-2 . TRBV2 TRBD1 TGTGCCAGCAGTCTCCAGGGGGCCGGCTATGGCTACACCTTC CASSLQGAGYGYTF
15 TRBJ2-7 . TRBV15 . TGTGCCACCAGGGAGGGGCGGAGCCTCGGTTACGAGCAGTACTTC CATREGRSLGYEQYF
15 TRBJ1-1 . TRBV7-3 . TGTGCCAGCAGCTTAACGGGACTCCCGAACACTGAAGCTTTCTTT CASSLTGLPNTEAFF
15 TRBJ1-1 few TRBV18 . TGTGCCAGCTCACCGGACAGAAGATCGAACACTGAAGCTTTCTTT CASSPDRRSNTEAFF
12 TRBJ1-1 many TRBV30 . TGTGCCTGGAGGGGGGCGGCAGCTGAAGCTTTCTTT CAWRGAAAEAFF
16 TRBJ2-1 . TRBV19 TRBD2 TGTGCCAGTAGTCTCCGGGCTAGCGGGAGCAGGGATGAGCAGTTCTTC CASSLRASGSRDEQFF
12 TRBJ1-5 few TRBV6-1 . TGTGCCAGCACCGAATATCCGCGGCCCCAGCATTTT CASTEYPRPQHF
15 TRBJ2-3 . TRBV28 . TGTGCCAGCAGTCCTCTAGCGATTAGCACAGATACGCAGTATTTT CASSPLAISTDTQYF
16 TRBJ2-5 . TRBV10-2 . TGCGCCAGCGCCCTGGGGAGGGGGATTTTGCAAGAGACCCAGTACTTC CASALGRGILQETQYF
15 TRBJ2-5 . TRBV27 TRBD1 TGTGCCAGCAGCTGGACAGGGGGTCACGGGGAGACCCAGTACTTC CASSWTGGHGETQYF
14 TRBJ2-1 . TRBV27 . TGTGCCAGCAGCCAAACAGGGTTCTACAATGAGCAGTTCTTC CASSQTGFYNEQFF
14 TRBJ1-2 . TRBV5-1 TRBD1 TGCGCCAGCAGCTTGACGGGGACAGGATATGGCTACACCTTC CASSLTGTGYGYTF
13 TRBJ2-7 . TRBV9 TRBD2 TGTGCCAGCAGCCCCGGGAGGCGCTACGAGCAGTACTTC CASSPGRRYEQYF
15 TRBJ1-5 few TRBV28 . TGTGCCAGCAGTTTTGTCAGGGGAGCCTATCAGCCCCAGCATTTT CASSFVRGAYQPQHF
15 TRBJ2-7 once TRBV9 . TGTGCCAGCAGCCCTTCAGCGGGCCCAACCTACGAGCAGTACTTC CASSPSAGPTYEQYF
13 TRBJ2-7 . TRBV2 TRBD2 TGTGCCAGCAGTGCGGGAGGGGCCTACGAGCAGTACTTC CASSAGGAYEQYF
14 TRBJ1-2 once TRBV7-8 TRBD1 TGTGCCAGCAGCCTGCGACAGGGTTGGGATGGCTACACCTTC CASSLRQGWDGYTF
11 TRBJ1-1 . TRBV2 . TGTGCCAGCATTAAGAACACTGAAGCTTTCTTT CASIKNTEAFF
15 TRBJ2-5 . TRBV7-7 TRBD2 TGTGCCAGCAGCTTAGAGAGGGTCGGGGGGGAGACCCAGTACTTC CASSLERVGGETQYF